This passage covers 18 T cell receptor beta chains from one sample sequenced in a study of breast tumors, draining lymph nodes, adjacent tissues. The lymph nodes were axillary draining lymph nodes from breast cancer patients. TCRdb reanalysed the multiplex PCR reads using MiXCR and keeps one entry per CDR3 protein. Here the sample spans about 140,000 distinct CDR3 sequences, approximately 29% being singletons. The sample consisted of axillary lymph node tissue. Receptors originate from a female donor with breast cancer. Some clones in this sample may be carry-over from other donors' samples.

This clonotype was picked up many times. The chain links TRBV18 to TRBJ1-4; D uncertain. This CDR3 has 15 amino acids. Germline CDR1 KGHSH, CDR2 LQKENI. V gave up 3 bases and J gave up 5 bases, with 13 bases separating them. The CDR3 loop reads CASSPQRALNEKLFF. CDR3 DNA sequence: TGTGCCAGCTCACCGCAGAGGGCCTTAAATGAAAAACTGTTTTTT.

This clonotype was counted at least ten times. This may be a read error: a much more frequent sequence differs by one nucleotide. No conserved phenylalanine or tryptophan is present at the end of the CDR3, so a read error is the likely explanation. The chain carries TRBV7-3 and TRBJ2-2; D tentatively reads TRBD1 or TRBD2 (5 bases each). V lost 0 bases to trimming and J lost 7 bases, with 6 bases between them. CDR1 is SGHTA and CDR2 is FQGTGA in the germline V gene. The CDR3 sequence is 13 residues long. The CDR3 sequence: CASSLTGVGELFL. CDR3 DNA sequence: TGTGCCAGCAGCTTAACGGGGGTCGGGGAGCTGTTTCTT.

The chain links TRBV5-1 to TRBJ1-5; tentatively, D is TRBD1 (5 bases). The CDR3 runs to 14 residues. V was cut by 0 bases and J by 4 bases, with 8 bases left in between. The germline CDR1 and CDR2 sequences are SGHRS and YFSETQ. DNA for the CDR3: TGCGCCAGCAGCTTGGGGGCAGGGAATCAGCCCCAGCATTTT. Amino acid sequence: CASSLGAGNQPQHF.

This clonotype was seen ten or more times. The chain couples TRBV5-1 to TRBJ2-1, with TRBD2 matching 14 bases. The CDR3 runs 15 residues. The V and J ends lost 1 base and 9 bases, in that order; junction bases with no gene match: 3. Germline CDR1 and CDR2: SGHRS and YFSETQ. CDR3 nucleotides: TGCGCCAGCAGCTTGTCCGGACTAGCGGGGGGTGAGCAGTTCTTC. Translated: CASSLSGLAGGEQFF.

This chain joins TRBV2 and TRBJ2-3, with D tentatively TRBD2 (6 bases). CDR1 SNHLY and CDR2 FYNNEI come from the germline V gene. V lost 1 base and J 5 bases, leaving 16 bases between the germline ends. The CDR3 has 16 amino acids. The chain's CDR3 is CASSEEGLGRGDTQYF. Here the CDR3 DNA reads TGTGCCAGCAGTGAAGAGGGACTGGGCCGGGGAGATACGCAGTATTTT.

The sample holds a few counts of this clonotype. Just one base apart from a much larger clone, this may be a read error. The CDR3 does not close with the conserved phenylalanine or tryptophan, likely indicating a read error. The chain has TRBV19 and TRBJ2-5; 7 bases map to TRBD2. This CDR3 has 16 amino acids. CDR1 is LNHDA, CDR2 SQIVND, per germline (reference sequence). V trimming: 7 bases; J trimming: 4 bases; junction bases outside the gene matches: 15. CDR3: CASTPGRGWTGETQYS. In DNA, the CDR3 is TGTGCCAGTACCCCGGGGCGGGGGTGGACGGGAGAGACCCAGTACTCC.

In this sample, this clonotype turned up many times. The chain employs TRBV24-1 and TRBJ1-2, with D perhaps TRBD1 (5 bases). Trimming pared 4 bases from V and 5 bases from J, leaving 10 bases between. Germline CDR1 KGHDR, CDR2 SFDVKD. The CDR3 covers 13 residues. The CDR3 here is CATSDGTRYGYTF. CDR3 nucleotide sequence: TGTGCCACCAGTGACGGGACGCGTTATGGCTACACCTTC.

CDR3 in amino acids: CASSEFRQGGYEQYF. The DNA for the CDR3 is TGTGCCAGCAGTGAATTTAGACAGGGTGGGTACGAGCAGTACTTC. The rearrangement links TRBV25-1 to TRBJ2-7, with TRBD1 matching over 7 bases. This CDR3 is 15 amino acids long. Unmatched junction bases numbered 7, after V lost 1 base and J lost 4 bases. Germline CDR1 is MGHDK and CDR2 is SYGVNS.

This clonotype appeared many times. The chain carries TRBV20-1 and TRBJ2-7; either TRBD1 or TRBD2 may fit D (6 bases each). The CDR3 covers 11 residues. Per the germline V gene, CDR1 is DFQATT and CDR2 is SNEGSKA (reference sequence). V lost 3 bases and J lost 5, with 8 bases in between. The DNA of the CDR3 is TGCAGTGCTAGGAGGGGGGACGAGCAGTACTTC. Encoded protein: CSARRGDEQYF.

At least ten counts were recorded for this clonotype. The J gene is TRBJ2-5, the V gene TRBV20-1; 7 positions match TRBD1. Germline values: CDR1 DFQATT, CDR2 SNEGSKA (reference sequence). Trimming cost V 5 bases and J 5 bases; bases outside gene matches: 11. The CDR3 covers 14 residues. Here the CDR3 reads CSASQTGLGETQYF. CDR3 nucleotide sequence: TGCAGTGCTTCGCAGACAGGGCTCGGGGAGACCCAGTACTTC.

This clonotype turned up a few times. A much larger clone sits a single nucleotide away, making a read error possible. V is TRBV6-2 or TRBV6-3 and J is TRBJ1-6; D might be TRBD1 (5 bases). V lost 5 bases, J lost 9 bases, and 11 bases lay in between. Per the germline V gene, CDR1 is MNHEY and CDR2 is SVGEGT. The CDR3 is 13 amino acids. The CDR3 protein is CASSHYGGSPLHF. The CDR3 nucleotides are TGTGCCAGCAGTCACTATGGGGGTTCACCCCTCCACTTT.

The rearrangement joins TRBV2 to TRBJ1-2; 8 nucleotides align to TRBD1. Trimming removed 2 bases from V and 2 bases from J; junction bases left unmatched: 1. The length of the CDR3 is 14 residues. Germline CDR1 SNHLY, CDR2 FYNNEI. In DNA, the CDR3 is TGTGCCAGCAGTGAAAGGACAGGGAACTATGGCTACACCTTC. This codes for CASSERTGNYGYTF.

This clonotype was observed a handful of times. The CDR3 loop reads CASSQDGGETQYF. CDR3 coding DNA: TGTGCCAGCAGCCAAGATGGGGGGGAGACCCAGTACTTC. The chain combines TRBV4-2 with TRBJ2-5, with D possibly TRBD2 on 6 matching bases. The CDR3 sequence is 13 residues long. The germline V and J ends were trimmed by 0 bases and 5 bases, with 7 bases remaining between them. Germline V lookup: CDR1 LGHNA, CDR2 YNFKEQ.

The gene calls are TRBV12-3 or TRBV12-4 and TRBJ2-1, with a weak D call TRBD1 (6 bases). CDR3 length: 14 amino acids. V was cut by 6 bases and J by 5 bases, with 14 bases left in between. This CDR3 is CASRADSKNNEQFF. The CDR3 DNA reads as TGTGCCAGCAGAGCGGACAGTAAAAACAATGAGCAGTTCTTC.

The CDR3 DNA reads as TGTGCCAGCAGCCCATCGGGTACTGAAGCTTTCTTT. Translation gives CASSPSGTEAFF. The V call is TRBV11-1, the J call TRBJ1-1, with unresolved D. This CDR3 contains 12 residues. Trimming shortened V by 5 bases and J by 5 bases, and 9 bases separated the two germline ends. The germline gives CDR1 SGHAT, CDR2 FQDESV (reference sequence).

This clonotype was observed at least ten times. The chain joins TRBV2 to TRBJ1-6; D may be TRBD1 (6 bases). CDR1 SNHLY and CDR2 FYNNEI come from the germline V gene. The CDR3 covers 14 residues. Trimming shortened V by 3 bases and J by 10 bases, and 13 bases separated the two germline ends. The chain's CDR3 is CASSEAQGGSPLHF. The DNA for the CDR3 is TGTGCCAGCAGTGAGGCACAGGGTGGGTCACCCCTCCACTTT.

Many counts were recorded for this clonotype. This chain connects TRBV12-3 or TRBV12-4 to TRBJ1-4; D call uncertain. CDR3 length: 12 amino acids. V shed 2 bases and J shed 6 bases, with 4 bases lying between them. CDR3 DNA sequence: TGTGCCAGCAGTTTATTGTATGAAAAACTGTTTTTT. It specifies CASSLLYEKLFF.

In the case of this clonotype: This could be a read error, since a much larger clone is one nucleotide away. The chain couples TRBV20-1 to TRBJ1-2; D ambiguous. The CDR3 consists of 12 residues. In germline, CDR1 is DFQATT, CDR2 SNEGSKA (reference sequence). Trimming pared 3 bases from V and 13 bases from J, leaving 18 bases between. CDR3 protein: CSASWARDLSTF. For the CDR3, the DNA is TGCAGTGCTAGCTGGGCACGAGATCTCTCCACCTTC.